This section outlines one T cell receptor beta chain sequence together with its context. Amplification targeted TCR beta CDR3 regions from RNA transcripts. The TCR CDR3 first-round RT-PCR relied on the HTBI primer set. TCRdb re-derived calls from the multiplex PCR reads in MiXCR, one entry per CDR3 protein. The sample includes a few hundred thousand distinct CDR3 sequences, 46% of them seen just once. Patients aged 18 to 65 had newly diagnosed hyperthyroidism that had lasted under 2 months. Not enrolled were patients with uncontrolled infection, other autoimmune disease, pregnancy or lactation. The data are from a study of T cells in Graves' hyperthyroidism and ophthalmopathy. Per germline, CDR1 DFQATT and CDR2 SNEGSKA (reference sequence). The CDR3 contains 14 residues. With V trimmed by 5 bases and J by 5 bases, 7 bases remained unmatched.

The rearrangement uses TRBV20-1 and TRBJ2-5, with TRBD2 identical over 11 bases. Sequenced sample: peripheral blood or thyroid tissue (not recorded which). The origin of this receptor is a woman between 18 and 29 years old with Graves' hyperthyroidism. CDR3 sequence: CSAPIAGGPETQYF. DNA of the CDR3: TGCAGTGCTCCAATAGCGGGAGGGCCGGAGACCCAGTACTTC.